Below are 18 T cell receptor beta chains sequenced from a single sample in a study of HIV-infected patients and healthy controls. Around 450 ng RNA was reverse transcribed with alpha and beta constant-region primers. Separate chain-specific third strand synthesis with multiplexing indices produced the alpha and beta libraries. TCRdb fed the 5' RACE reads into MiXCR, producing one record per CDR3 protein. The sample shows 15,000 to 20,000 distinct CDR3 sequences, 12% of them seen only once. Whole blood was used without fractionation, so all unsorted peripheral T cells were included. The sample taken for sequencing was blood. The source is an adult in good health.

This clonotype was detected ten times or more. The chain joins TRBV15 to TRBJ2-1; D uncertain. The CDR3 is 14 residues long. V lost 0 bases and J lost 15, with 18 bases in between. Germline CDR1 and CDR2: LNHNV and YYDKDF (reference sequence). The CDR3 DNA reads TGTGCCACCAGCAGAGATCAGGCCAGCACCTCCTCGTTCTTC. Amino acid sequence: CATSRDQASTSSFF.

V usage is TRBV6-1 and J usage is TRBJ2-7; D possibly corresponds to TRBD1 (5 bases). The CDR3 covers 14 residues. Germline V lookup: CDR1 MNHNS, CDR2 SASEGT. Trimming left V 5 bases short and J 2 bases short, with 13 bases between. In DNA form, the CDR3 reads TGTGCCAGCAGTAAGGCAGGGCAAACCTACGAGCAGTACTTC. It codes for CASSKAGQTYEQYF.

The V and J genes are TRBV5-6 and TRBJ1-2, with D tentatively TRBD1 (5 bases). CDR1 and CDR2 from the germline V gene are SGHDT and YYEEEE. CDR3 length equals 12 residues. The V gene lost 3 bases and the J gene lost 5 bases, with 8 bases spanning the gap. The CDR3 bases are TGTGCCAGCAGCTCACAGGATTATGGCTACACCTTC. This encodes CASSSQDYGYTF.

J is TRBJ1-2 and V is TRBV5-1, with a weak D call TRBD1 (6 bases). The CDR3 runs 14 residues. The V gene lost 0 bases and the J gene lost 0 bases, with 6 bases spanning the gap. Germline CDR1 and CDR2: SGHRS and YFSETQ. CDR3 residues: CASSLGTANYGYTF. The CDR3 bases are TGCGCCAGCAGCTTGGGGACAGCTAACTATGGCTACACCTTC.

This clonotype was picked up many times. The rearrangement uses TRBV20-1 and TRBJ1-6; D not resolved. Trimming removed 5 bases from V and 3 bases from J, with 11 bases in between. In germline, CDR1 is DFQATT, CDR2 SNEGSKA (reference sequence). The CDR3 is made up of 14 amino acids. CDR3 DNA sequence: TGCAGTGCTTATAAGACGGTCTATAATTCACCCCTCCACTTT. It translates to CSAYKTVYNSPLHF.

There are many counts of this clonotype. This sequence joins TRBV7-2 and TRBJ2-5, with D possibly being TRBD1 or TRBD2 (5 bases each). With 7 bases removed from V and 4 bases from J, the gap between germline ends came to 13 bases. Germline V gene data show CDR1 as SGHTA and CDR2 as FQGNSA. This CDR3 has 13 amino acids. The CDR3 is CASNLIGGETQYF. The CDR3, as DNA: TGTGCCAGCAACCTCATTGGGGGAGAGACCCAGTACTTC.

This clonotype has a count of ten or more. V gene TRBV13 combines with J gene TRBJ2-2; D gene uncertain. The CDR3 covers 16 residues. Germline CDR1 and CDR2: PRHDT and FYEKMQ (reference sequence). V lost 4 bases to trimming and J lost 3 bases, with 15 bases between them. CDR3 in DNA: TGTGCCAGCAGCTCAAAACTAACGTGGGACACCGGGGAGCTGTTTTTT. Translation gives CASSSKLTWDTGELFF.

This clonotype was picked up a small number of times. The chain couples TRBV20-1 to TRBJ2-7; 7 bases align to TRBD1. The V segment lost 6 bases and the J segment 5 bases; nucleotides outside the gene matches: 13. The CDR3 contains 14 residues. The germline gives CDR1 DFQATT, CDR2 SNEGSKA (reference sequence). The CDR3 here is CSAPTRQGWDEQYF. Here the CDR3 DNA reads TGCAGTGCCCCTACCCGACAGGGTTGGGACGAGCAGTACTTC.

The CDR3 bases are TGCAGCGTGTTAAGGGGTACGGAAAACATTCAGTACTTC. Protein: CSVLRGTENIQYF. The chain uses TRBV29-1 and TRBJ2-4; TRBD1 might be the D (5 bases). Trimming pared 6 bases from V and 5 bases from J, leaving 14 bases between. The CDR3 covers 13 residues. Germline V CDR1 and CDR2: SQVTM, ANQGSEA.

This clonotype occurred many times. The CDR3 bases are TGTGCCAGCAGCTTACATGCGGGGAGAGGGGAAGAGACCCAGTACTTC. This gives the protein CASSLHAGRGEETQYF. V gene TRBV7-3 combines with J gene TRBJ2-5; D might be TRBD2 (6 bases). CDR1 and CDR2 from the germline V gene are SGHTA and FQGTGA. CDR3 length: 16 amino acids. The V end lost 2 bases, the J end lost 3 bases, and 16 bases lay between the germline ends.

This clonotype was recorded at least ten times. The chain links TRBV7-2 to TRBJ2-4; 10 positions agree with TRBD1. Trimming at V came to 3 bases and at J to 2 bases, leaving 10 bases not matched to a gene. The CDR3 is 18 residues long. Germline-derived CDR1 and CDR2 are SGHTA and FQGNSA. The CDR3 DNA sequence: TGTGCCAGCAGCTTTTCCCCCCCGGGACAGGGGACCAAAAACATTCAGTACTTC. Translated, it gives CASSFSPPGQGTKNIQYF.

At least ten counts were recorded for this clonotype. The gene calls are TRBV28 and TRBJ2-7; TRBD2 might be the D (6 bases). Germline V gene data show CDR1 as MDHEN and CDR2 as SYDVKM. V dropped 4 bases and J dropped 7 bases, with 17 bases sitting between them. This CDR3 comprises 14 residues. The CDR3 here is CASSWAAGTVEQYF. The CDR3 DNA is TGTGCCAGCAGTTGGGCGGCGGGGACCGTGGAGCAGTACTTC.

This clonotype came up many times. This chain uses TRBV27 with TRBJ1-5, with TRBD1 identical over 7 bases. CDR1 MNHEY and CDR2 SMNVEV come from the germline V gene (reference sequence). V trimming: 5 bases; J trimming: 1 base; junction bases outside the gene matches: 8. CDR3 length equals 16 residues. This CDR3 reads CASSPGQSRSNQPQHF. The DNA for the CDR3 is TGTGCCAGCAGTCCGGGACAGTCGAGAAGCAATCAGCCCCAGCATTTT.

This clonotype occurred a few times. The J gene is TRBJ2-3, the V gene TRBV13; 10 bases fit TRBD2. Per germline, CDR1 PRHDT and CDR2 FYEKMQ (reference sequence). V was pared by 1 base and J by 6 bases, with 1 base of the junction left unmatched. This CDR3 region has 14 residues. Here the CDR3 DNA reads TGTGCCAGCAGCTTAGCTAGCGGGGGCGATACGCAGTATTTT. This codes for CASSLASGGDTQYF.

This clonotype has a count of ten or more. V usage is TRBV24-1 and J usage is TRBJ1-1; unclear D gene. CDR3 length: 12 amino acids. The V gene lost 5 bases and the J gene lost 6 bases, with 9 bases spanning the gap. Germline V gives CDR1 KGHDR, CDR2 SFDVKD. The CDR3 nucleotides read TGTGCCACCAGTGTACCCCCCTCTGAAGCTTTCTTT. This sequence encodes CATSVPPSEAFF.

This clonotype occurred many times. This chain joins TRBV5-4 and TRBJ1-1; D call uncertain. The CDR3 is 13 amino acids. V was shortened by 0 bases and J by 10 bases, with 13 bases between the two germline ends. Looked up from germline, CDR1 is SGHNT and CDR2 is YYREEE (reference sequence). The CDR3 sequence is CASSLEGLSGAFF. The CDR3 DNA sequence: TGTGCCAGCAGCTTGGAAGGCCTTTCGGGAGCTTTCTTT.

The chain combines TRBV6-2 or TRBV6-3 with TRBJ1-5; D call uncertain. Germline assignment: CDR1 MNHEY and CDR2 SVGEGT. Between the trimmed V and J ends, which lost 7 bases and 0 bases, there was a span of 7 bases. This CDR3 contains 13 residues. The CDR3: CASTRNSNQPQHF. CDR3 bases: TGTGCCAGCACTCGAAATAGCAATCAGCCCCAGCATTTT.

This clonotype appeared many times. The V and J genes are TRBV28 and TRBJ1-3; D is ambiguous. Deletions cut 3 bases from V and 0 bases from J, with 15 bases between. Germline V gene data show CDR1 as MDHEN and CDR2 as SYDVKM. The CDR3 consists of 17 residues. The CDR3 is CASSFFSLLTSGNTIYF. DNA of the CDR3: TGTGCCAGCAGTTTTTTCTCTCTCCTTACCTCTGGAAACACCATATATTTT.